This T cell receptor beta chain is from a study of blood T cell repertoires in COVID-19. For the study at large: Acute-phase and convalescent COVID-19 samples originated in the United States, Italy and Spain.

Source study methods: Amplification with reference gene primers provided the estimates of nucleated cell counts. TCRdb's copy holds only in-frame clones and misses some; the assay was immunoSEQ multiplex PCR. The DNA gave D and trimming, while V, J and clone size come from that table. The sample lists hundreds of thousands of clones; around 87% were seen once. Per germline, CDR1 LGHNA and CDR2 YSLEER. There are 18 residues in the CDR3. Unmatched junction bases numbered 17, after V lost 5 bases and J lost 2 bases. What was sequenced was peripheral blood. This sequence was found in a woman aged 50 to 60 who had recovered from COVID-19. The V call is TRBV4-3, the J call TRBJ1-1; 7 nucleotides line up with TRBD1. CDR3 sequence: CASSVRSFTGDKNTEAFF. The CDR3 DNA reads TGCGCCAGCAGCGTACGCTCATTCACAGGGGACAAAAACACTGAAGCTTTCTTT.